This T cell receptor (beta chain) originates from a study of blood T cell repertoires in COVID-19. Whole-study context: Spain, Italy and the United States supplied samples that represented acute and convalescent COVID-19. The cDNA or gDNA used as material had been derived from T cells, B-cell-depleted T cells, or PBMCs.

Study processing details: Reference gene primer amplification gave estimated nucleated cell counts. Sequencing was performed with immunoSEQ multiplex PCR; in TCRdb, only in-frame clones are kept and a portion is missing. V, J and clone size are taken as reported in that table, and D and trimming were inferred from the DNA itself. Among 35,000 to 45,000 clones, about 91% were seen once, and the ten largest hold about 8.3%. CDR1 and CDR2 (germline): SGDLS, YYNGEE. Trimming removed 4 bases from V and 13 bases from J; junction bases left unmatched: 5. CDR3 length: 11 residues. The sample comprised peripheral blood. V gene TRBV9 combines with J gene TRBJ2-1, with 7 bases lining up with TRBD2. The sequence derives from a man aged 50 or older with active COVID-19. The CDR3 reads CASSPGTKQFF. CDR3 bases: TGTGCCAGCAGCCCAGGGACTAAACAGTTCTTC.